Reported below is one T cell receptor beta chain. Its antigen is as yet unknown. This sample is drawn from a study of CD8+ T cells in alopecia areata. Overall study context: Twice a day, 5 to 10 mg of oral tofacitinib was administered to treated patients. It was 6 to 18 months of tofacitinib, and then there were 6 months off drug.

Study-wide findings and caveats: It was less clear whether patients shared TCRs than it was in mice, possibly because of HLA. Normal skin's resident alphabeta T cells are sequenced alongside lesional scalp T cells.

V was trimmed by 2 bases and J by 0 bases, leaving 16 bases between them. The CDR3 extends over 17 amino acids. The germline V gene encodes CDR1 SGHVS and CDR2 FQNEAQ. Documented treatment: oral pan-JAK inhibitor, 5-10 mg twice daily. RNA, once extracted, was reverse transcribed into cDNA for use as the sequencing template. Measured with immunoSEQ multiplex PCR; TCRdb has only the in-frame clones, and not every one. This sample has fewer than 200,000 clones, with around three fifths found just once. The TCR was taken from a human donor with alopecia areata. The sample was CD8+ T cells sorted from blood, taken at week 24, from a patient treated with tofacitinib. V usage is TRBV7-8 and J usage is TRBJ1-1; D is undetermined. The CDR3 DNA is TGTGCCAGCAGCTTATCCCCCGTGTCTCGGATGAACACTGAAGCTTTCTTT. Its protein product is CASSLSPVSRMNTEAFF.